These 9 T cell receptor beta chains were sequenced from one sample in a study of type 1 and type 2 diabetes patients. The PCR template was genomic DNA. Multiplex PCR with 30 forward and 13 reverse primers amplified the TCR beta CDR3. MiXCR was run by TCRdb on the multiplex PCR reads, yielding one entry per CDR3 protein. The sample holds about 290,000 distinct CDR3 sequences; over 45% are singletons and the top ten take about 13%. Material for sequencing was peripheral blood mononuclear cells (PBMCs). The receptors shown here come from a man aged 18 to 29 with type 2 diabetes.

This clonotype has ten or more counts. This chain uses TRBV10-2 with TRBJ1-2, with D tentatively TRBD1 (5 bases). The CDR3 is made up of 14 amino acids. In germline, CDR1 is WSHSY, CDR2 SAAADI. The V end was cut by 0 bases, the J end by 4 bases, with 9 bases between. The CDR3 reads CASSESRGSYGYTF. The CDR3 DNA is TGCGCCAGCAGTGAGTCGAGGGGAAGCTATGGCTACACCTTC.

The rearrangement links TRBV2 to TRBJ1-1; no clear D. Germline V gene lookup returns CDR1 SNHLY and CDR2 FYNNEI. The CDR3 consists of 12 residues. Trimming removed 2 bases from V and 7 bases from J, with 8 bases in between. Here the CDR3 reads CASSEMRYEAFF. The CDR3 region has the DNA TGTGCCAGCAGTGAAATGAGATATGAAGCTTTCTTT.

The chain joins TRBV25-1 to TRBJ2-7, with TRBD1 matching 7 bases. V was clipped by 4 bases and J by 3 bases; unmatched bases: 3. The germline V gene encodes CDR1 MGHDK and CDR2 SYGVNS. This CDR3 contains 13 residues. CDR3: CASSAQGLYEQYF. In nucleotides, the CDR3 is TGTGCCAGCAGTGCACAGGGGCTCTACGAGCAGTACTTC.

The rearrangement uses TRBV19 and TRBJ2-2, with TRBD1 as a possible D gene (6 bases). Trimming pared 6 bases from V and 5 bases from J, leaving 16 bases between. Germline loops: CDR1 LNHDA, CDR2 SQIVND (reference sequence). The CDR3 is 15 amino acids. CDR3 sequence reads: CASRLDRTVTGELFF. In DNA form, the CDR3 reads TGTGCCAGTAGATTAGATAGGACAGTTACCGGGGAGCTGTTTTTT.

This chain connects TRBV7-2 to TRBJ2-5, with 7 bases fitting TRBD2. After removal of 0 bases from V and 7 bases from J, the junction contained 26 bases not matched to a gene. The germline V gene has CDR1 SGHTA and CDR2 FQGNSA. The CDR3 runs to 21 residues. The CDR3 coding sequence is TGTGCCAGCAGCTTAGCGCCCGGAAAGGGAGGGCCGGTCGAACGGGGCGGGACCCAGTACTTC. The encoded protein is CASSLAPGKGGPVERGGTQYF.

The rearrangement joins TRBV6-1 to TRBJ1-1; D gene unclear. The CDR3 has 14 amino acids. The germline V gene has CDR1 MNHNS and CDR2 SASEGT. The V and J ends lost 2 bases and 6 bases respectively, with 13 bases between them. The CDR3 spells CASSEPEVFAEAFF. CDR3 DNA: TGTGCCAGCAGTGAACCGGAGGTTTTCGCTGAAGCTTTCTTT.

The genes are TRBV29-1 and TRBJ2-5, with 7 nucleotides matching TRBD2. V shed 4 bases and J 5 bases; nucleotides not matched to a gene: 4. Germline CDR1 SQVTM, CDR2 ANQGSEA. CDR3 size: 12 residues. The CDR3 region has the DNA TGCAGCGTTGTAACTAGCGCTGAGACCCAGTACTTC. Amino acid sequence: CSVVTSAETQYF. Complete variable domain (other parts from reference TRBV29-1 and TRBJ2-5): SAVISQKPSRDICQRGTSLTIQCQVDSQVTMMFWYRQQPGQSLTLIATANQGSEATYESGFVIDKFPISRPNLTFSTLTVSNMSPEDSSIYLCSVVTSAETQYFGPGTRLLVL.

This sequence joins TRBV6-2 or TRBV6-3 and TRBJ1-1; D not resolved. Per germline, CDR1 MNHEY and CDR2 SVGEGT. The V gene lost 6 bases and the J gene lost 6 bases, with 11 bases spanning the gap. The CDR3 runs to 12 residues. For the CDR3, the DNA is TGTGCCAGCAGCTACCCAAACCCTGAAGCTTTCTTT. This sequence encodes CASSYPNPEAFF.

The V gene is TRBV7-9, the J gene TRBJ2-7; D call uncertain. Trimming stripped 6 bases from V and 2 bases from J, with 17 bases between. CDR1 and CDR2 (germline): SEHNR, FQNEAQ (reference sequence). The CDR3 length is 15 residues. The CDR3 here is CASSVLVDRPYEQYF. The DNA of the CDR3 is TGTGCCAGCAGTGTCCTGGTAGACCGTCCCTACGAGCAGTACTTC.